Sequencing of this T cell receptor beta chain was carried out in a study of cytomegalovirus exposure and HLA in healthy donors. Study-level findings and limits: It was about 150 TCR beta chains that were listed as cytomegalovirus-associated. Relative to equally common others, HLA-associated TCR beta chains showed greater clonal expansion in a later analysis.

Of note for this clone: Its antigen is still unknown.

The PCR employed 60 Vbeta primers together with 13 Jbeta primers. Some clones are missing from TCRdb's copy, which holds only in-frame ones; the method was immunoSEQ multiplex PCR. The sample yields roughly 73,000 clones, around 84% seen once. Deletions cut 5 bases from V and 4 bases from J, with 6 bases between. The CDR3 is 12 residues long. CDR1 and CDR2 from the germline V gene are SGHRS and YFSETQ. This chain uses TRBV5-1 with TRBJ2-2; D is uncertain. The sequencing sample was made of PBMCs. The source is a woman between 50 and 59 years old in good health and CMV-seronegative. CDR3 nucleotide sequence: TGCGCCAGCAGTTTCAGCACCGGGGAGCTGTTTTTT. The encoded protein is CASSFSTGELFF.